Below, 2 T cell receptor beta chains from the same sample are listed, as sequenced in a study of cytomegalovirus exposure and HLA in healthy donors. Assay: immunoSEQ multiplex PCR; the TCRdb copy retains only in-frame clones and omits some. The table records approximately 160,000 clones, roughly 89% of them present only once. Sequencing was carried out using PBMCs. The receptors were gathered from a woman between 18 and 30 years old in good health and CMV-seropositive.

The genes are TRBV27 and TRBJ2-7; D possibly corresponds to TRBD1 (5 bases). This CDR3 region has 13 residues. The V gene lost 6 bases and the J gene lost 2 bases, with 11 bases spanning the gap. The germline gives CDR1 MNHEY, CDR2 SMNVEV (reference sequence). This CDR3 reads CASRSLDTYEQYF. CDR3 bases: TGTGCCAGCAGATCTCTGGACACCTACGAGCAGTACTTC.

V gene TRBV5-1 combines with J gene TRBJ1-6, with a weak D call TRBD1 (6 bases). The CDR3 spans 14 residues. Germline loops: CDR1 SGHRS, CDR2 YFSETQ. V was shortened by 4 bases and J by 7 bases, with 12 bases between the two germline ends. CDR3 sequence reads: CASSHTGNNSPLHF. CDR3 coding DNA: TGCGCCAGCAGCCATACAGGGAACAATTCACCCCTCCACTTT.